This T cell receptor beta chain was documented in a study of blood T cell repertoires in COVID-19. Across the whole study: PBMCs, B-cell-depleted T cells, or T cells were the source of the cDNA or gDNA that made up the material.

The CDR3 spans 19 residues. With 8 bases clipped from V and 4 bases from J, the junction kept 24 bases outside the gene matches. Looked up from germline, CDR1 is WNHNN and CDR2 is SYGVQD (reference sequence). TCRdb's copy holds only in-frame clones and misses some; the assay was immunoSEQ multiplex PCR. The table lists a few hundred thousand clones, about 81% of them singletons, with under 5% in the top ten. Cohort placement rested on clinical history that participants reported themselves. The chain recombines TRBV10-1 with TRBJ2-3, with 7 bases lining up with TRBD1. The sequenced material came from PBMCs or T cells enriched from blood (not recorded which). This TCR came from a man aged 25-40 years with acute COVID-19. CDR3 DNA sequence: TGCGCCAGCGGTAGACTGGGAAGCCGACAGGGTTCGTTTCCAGATACGCAGTATTTT. It encodes CASGRLGSRQGSFPDTQYF.